Given below is one T cell receptor beta chain in context. Its matching antigen is unknown. A second PCR of roughly 7 to 11 cycles used a sample-barcoded 5' primer and a J-beta primer mix. Each sample yielded at least 3 million CDR3-containing paired-end reads. TCRdb passed the 5' RACE reads through MiXCR, listing each CDR3 protein once. This table holds roughly 1.9 million distinct CDR3 sequences, about 39% found once. Samples each yielded at least 6 micrograms of total RNA. These data originate in a study of blood T cells in healthy people across ages. The study's findings and limits: A greater number of naive CD4+ cells and higher diversity distinguished long-lived donors from aged donors. While age rose, TCR beta diversity per million T cells dropped in a roughly linear way.

Germline V gene sequence: CDR1 LNHNV, CDR2 YYDKDF (reference sequence). The CDR3 sequence is 13 residues long. This sequence originates from a human donor in good health. V and J are TRBV15 and TRBJ2-7; D may correspond to TRBD1 or TRBD2 (5 bases each). The assigned J gene may be wrong: the sequence end matches TRBJ2-5 better. Sequencing was done on a sample of blood. In nucleotides, the CDR3 is TGTGCCACCAGCAACCGGGACGTGGGGACCCAGTACTTC. Translation gives CATSNRDVGTQYF.